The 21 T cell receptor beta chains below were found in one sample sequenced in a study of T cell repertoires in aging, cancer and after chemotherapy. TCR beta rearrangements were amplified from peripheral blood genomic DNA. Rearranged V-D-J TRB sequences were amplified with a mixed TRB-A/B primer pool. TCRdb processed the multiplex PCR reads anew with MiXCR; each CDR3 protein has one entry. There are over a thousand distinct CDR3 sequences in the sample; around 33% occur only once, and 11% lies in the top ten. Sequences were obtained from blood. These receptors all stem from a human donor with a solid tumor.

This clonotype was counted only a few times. The CDR3 is CASSSGDGYTF. The DNA of the CDR3 is TGTGCCAGCAGTTCAGGGGATGGCTACACCTTC. This sequence joins TRBV6-1 and TRBJ1-2, with D possibly being TRBD1 (6 bases). CDR1 and CDR2 (germline): MNHNS, SASEGT. This CDR3 spans 11 amino acids. The V end was cut by 5 bases, the J end by 6 bases, with 7 bases between.

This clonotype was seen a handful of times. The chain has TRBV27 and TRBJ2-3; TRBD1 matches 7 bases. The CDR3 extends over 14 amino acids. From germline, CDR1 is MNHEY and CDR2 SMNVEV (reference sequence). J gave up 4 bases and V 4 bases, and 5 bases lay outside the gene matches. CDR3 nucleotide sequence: TGTGCCAGCAGTTACCGACAGGGATCAGATACGCAGTATTTT. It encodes CASSYRQGSDTQYF.

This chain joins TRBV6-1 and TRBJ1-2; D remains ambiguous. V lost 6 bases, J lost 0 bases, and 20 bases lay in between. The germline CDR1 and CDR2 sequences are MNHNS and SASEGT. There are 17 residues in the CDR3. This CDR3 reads CASRAGQNIPANYGYTF. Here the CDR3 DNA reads TGTGCCAGCAGGGCGGGCCAGAACATACCAGCTAACTATGGCTACACCTTC.

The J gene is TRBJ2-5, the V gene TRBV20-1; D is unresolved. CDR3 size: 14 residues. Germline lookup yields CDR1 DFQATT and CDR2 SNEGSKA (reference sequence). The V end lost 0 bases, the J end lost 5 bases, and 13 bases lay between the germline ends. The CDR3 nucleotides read TGCAGTGCTAGAGATTTTACAAACGGGGAGACCCAGTACTTC. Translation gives CSARDFTNGETQYF.

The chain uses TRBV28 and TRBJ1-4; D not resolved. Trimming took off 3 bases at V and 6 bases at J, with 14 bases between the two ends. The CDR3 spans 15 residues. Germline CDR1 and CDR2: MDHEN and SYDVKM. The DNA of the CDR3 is TGTGCCAGCAGTTTGGGTTTGGGGAGGGATGAAAAACTGTTTTTT. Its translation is CASSLGLGRDEKLFF.

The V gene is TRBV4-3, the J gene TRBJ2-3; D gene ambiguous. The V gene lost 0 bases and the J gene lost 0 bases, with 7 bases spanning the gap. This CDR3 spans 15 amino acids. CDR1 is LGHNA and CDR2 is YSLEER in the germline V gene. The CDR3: CASSQEGKSTDTQYF. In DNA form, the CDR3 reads TGCGCCAGCAGCCAAGAGGGGAAGAGCACAGATACGCAGTATTTT.

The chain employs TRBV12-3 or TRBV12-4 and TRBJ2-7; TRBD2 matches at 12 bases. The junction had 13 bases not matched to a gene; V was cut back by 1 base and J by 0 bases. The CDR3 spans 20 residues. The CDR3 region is CASSLVIRGLAGPSSYEQYF. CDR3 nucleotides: TGTGCCAGCAGTTTAGTGATTCGGGGACTAGCGGGTCCAAGCTCCTACGAGCAGTACTTC.

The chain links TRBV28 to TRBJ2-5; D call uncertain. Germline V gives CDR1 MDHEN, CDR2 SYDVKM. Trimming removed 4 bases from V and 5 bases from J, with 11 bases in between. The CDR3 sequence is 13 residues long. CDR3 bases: TGTGCCAGCAGTTCCCCTGCATTGGAGACCCAGTACTTC. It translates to CASSSPALETQYF. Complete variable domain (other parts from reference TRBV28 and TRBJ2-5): DVKVTQSSRYLVKRTGEKVFLECVQDMDHENMFWYRQDPGLGLRLIYFSYDVKMKEKGDIPEGYSVSREKKERFSLILESASTNQTSMYLCASSSPALETQYFGPGTRLLVL.

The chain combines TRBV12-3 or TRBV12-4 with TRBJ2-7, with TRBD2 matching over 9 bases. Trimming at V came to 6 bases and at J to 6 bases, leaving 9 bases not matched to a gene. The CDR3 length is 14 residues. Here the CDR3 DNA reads TGTGCCAGCAGGCGAGCGGGAGGTCGGGGCGAGCAGTACTTC. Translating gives CASRRAGGRGEQYF.

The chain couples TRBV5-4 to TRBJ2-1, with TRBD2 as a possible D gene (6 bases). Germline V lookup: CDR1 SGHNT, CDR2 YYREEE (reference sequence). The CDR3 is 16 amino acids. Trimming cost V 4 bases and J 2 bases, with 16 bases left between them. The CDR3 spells CASSQDPSAAYNEQFF. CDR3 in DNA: TGTGCCAGCAGCCAGGACCCTAGCGCCGCCTACAATGAGCAGTTCTTC.

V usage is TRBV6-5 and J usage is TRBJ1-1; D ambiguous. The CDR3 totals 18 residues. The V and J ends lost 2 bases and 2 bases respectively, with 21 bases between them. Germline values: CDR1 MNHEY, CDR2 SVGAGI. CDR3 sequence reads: CASSYVRPQPHRNTEAFF. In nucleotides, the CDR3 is TGTGCCAGCAGTTACGTGAGGCCTCAGCCTCATAGAAACACTGAAGCTTTCTTT.

Written as DNA, the CDR3 is TGTGCCAGCAGTCAATCCTGGGACAGGGCCTACGAGCAGTACTTC. This codes for CASSQSWDRAYEQYF. The chain carries TRBV7-2 and TRBJ2-7, with TRBD1 matching over 9 bases. CDR1 and CDR2 (germline): SGHTA, FQGNSA. The CDR3 covers 15 residues. Trimming removed 6 bases from V and 2 bases from J; junction bases left unmatched: 8.

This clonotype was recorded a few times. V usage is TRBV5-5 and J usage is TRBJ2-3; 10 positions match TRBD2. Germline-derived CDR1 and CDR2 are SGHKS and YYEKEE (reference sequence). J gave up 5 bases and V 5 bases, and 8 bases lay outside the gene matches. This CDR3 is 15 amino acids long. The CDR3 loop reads CASSGLAVGVDTQYF. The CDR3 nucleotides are TGTGCCAGCAGTGGACTAGCGGTGGGAGTAGATACGCAGTATTTT.

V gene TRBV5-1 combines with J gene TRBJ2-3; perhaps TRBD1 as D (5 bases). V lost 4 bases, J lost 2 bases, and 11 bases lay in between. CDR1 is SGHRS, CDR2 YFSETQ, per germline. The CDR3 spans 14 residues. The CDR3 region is CASSQGPATDTQYF. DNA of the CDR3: TGCGCCAGCAGCCAGGGCCCCGCCACAGATACGCAGTATTTT. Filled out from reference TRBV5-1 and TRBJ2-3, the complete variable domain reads KAGVTQTPRYLIKTRGQQVTLSCSPISGHRSVSWYQQTPGQGLQFLFEYFSETQRNKGNFPGRFSGRQFSNSRSEMNVSTLELGDSALYLCASSQGPATDTQYFGPGTRLTVL.

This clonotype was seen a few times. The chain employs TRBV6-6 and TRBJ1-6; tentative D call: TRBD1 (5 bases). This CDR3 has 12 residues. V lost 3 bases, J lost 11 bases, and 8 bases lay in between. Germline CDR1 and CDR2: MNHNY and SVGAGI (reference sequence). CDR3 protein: CASSYRGAPLHF. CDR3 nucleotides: TGTGCCAGCAGTTATAGGGGTGCACCCCTCCACTTT.

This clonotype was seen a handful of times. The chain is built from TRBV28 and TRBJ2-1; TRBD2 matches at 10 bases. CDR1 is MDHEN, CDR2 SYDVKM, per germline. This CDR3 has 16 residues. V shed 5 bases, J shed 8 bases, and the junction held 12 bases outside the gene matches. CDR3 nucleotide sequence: TGTGCCAGCAGTCTCCTCGGAGCGGGAGGGTTATATGAGCAGTTCTTC. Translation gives CASSLLGAGGLYEQFF.

The CDR3 region is CASSLQGGVPYSPLHF. Here the CDR3 DNA reads TGTGCCAGCAGCCTACAGGGGGGGGTTCCCTATTCACCCCTCCACTTT. The chain is built from TRBV12-3 or TRBV12-4 and TRBJ1-6; 8 bases agree with TRBD1. The CDR3 runs 16 residues. The V gene end was trimmed by 6 bases and the J gene end by 8 bases; junction bases not matched to a gene: 12.

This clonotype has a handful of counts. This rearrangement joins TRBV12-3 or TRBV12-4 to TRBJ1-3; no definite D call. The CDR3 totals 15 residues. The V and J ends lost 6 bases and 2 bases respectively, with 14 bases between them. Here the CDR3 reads CASSPARAPGNTIYF. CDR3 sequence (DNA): TGTGCCAGCAGCCCCGCACGGGCGCCTGGAAACACCATATATTTT.

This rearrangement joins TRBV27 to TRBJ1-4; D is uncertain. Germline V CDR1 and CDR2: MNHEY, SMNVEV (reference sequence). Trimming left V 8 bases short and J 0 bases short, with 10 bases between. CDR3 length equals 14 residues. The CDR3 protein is CASGREATNEKLFF. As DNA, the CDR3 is TGTGCCAGCGGAAGAGAGGCAACTAATGAAAAACTGTTTTTT. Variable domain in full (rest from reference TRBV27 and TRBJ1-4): EAQVTQNPRYLITVTGKKLTVTCSQNMNHEYMSWYRQDPGLGLRQIYYSMNVEVTDKGDVPEGYKVSRKEKRNFPLILESPSPNQTSLYFCASGREATNEKLFFGSGTQLSVL.

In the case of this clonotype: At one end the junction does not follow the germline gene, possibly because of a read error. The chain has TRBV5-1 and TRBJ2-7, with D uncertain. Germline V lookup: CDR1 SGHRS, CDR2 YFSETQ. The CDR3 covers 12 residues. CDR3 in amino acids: CASSLRRYEQYF. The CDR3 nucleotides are TGTGCCAGCAGCTTAAGGCGCTACGAGCAGTACTTC.

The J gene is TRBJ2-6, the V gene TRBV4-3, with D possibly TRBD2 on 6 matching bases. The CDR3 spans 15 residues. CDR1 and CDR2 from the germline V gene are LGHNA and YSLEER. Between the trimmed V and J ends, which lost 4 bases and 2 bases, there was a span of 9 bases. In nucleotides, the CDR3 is TGCGCCAGCAGCCCCCCGGGGGCTGGGGCCAACGTCCTGACTTTC. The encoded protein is CASSPPGAGANVLTF.